This T cell receptor (beta chain) was sequenced during a study of cytomegalovirus exposure and HLA in healthy donors. Overall study findings and caveats: Altogether, 150 to 200 TCR beta chains were recorded as cytomegalovirus-associated.

Germline assignment: CDR1 SEHNR and CDR2 FQNEAQ (reference sequence). There are 16 residues in the CDR3. V trimming: 0 bases; J trimming: 2 bases; junction bases outside the gene matches: 5. Concerning this clone itself: Its matching antigen is unknown.

Amplification used 60 Vbeta primers and 13 Jbeta primers. Libraries were prepared by immunoSEQ multiplex PCR; TCRdb keeps only in-frame clonotypes and omits some of them. The sample includes around 190,000 clones, around 81% of them seen just once. The V call is TRBV7-9, the J call TRBJ2-5, with TRBD1 matching over 8 bases. Sequencing was done on a sample of PBMCs. The clonotype originates from a man aged 35 to 55 in good health and CMV-seronegative. In DNA, the CDR3 is TGTGCCAGCAGCTTAGCGTCGGGGACAGGTCAAGAGACCCAGTACTTC. It is translated as CASSLASGTGQETQYF.